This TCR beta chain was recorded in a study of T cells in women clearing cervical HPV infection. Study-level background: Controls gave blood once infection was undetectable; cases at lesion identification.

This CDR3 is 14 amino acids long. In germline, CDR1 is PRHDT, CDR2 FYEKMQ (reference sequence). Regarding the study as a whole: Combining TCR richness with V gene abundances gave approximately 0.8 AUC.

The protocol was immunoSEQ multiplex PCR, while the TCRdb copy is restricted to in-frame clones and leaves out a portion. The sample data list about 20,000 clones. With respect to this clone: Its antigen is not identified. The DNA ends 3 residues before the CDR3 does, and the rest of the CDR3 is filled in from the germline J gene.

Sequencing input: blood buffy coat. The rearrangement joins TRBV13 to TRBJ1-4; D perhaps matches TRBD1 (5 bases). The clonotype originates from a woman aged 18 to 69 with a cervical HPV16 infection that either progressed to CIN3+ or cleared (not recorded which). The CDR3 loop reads CASSSEIRGSPLFF. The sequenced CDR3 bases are TGTGCCAGCAGCTCAGAGATACGGGGGTCACCA.